The 10 T cell receptor beta chains in this list originate from one sample, sequenced in a study of T cell responses to AZD1222 COVID-19 vaccine. The protocol was immunoSEQ multiplex PCR, while the TCRdb copy is restricted to in-frame clones and leaves out a portion. The sample lists approximately 90,000 clones; about 88% were seen once. The sequenced sample was peripheral blood, obtained on day 0 of AZD1222 vaccination. These receptors all come from an adult in good health.

J is TRBJ1-2 and V is TRBV28; D perhaps matches TRBD1 (5 bases). Germline CDR1 is MDHEN and CDR2 is SYDVKM. This CDR3 comprises 15 residues. V shed 2 bases and J shed 5 bases, with 15 bases lying between them. CDR3 DNA sequence: TGTGCCAGCAGTTTAGGGGCAGGGATGGCTTATGGCTACACCTTC. Its protein product is CASSLGAGMAYGYTF.

The V gene is TRBV2, the J gene TRBJ1-5; no reliable D call. CDR1 SNHLY and CDR2 FYNNEI come from the germline V gene. The CDR3 has 14 residues. V lost 3 bases and J 5 bases, leaving 11 bases between the germline ends. CDR3 residues: CASSEGRDHQPQHF. The CDR3 DNA reads TGTGCCAGCAGTGAGGGAAGGGATCATCAGCCCCAGCATTTT.

This chain joins TRBV11-2 and TRBJ1-4; TRBD1 matches 8 bases. This CDR3 is 15 amino acids long. V was clipped by 1 base and J by 3 bases; unmatched bases: 1. Germline CDR1 SGHAT, CDR2 FQNNGV. CDR3 sequence: CASSLAGQANEKLFF. CDR3 DNA sequence: TGTGCCAGCAGCTTAGCGGGACAGGCTAATGAAAAACTGTTTTTT.

This chain links TRBV6-2 or TRBV6-3 with TRBJ2-2; D possibly corresponds to TRBD1 (6 bases). Germline V gives CDR1 MNHEY, CDR2 SVGEGT. The ends were cut back, 0 bases at V and 2 bases at J, with 10 bases in the middle. This CDR3 is 16 amino acids long. The CDR3 region has the DNA TGTGCCAGCAGTTACTCTCCCAGGGGAAACACCGGGGAGCTGTTTTTT. Amino acid sequence: CASSYSPRGNTGELFF.

The chain links TRBV4-1 to TRBJ2-7; TRBD1 is a possible D gene (6 bases). Germline V gene data show CDR1 as MGHRA and CDR2 as YSYEKL. Trimming stripped 0 bases from V and 4 bases from J, with 13 bases between. This CDR3 has 15 amino acids. CDR3 loop: CASSQEDTGIYEQYF. The CDR3 DNA reads TGCGCCAGCAGCCAAGAAGATACAGGGATTTACGAGCAGTACTTC.

The chain uses TRBV15 and TRBJ2-7; 8 bases match TRBD2. V dropped 5 bases and J dropped 4; count of bases not matched to a gene: 13. CDR3 length equals 16 residues. Germline V gene sequence: CDR1 LNHNV, CDR2 YYDKDF (reference sequence). The CDR3 DNA reads as TGTGCCACCAGCCTAGCTAGGAGCGGGAGTAGGTACGAGCAGTACTTC. Amino acid sequence: CATSLARSGSRYEQYF.

V is TRBV3-1 (or the pseudogene TRBV3-2) and J is TRBJ1-1; TRBD1 aligns across 8 bases. The trim removed 6 bases at V and 2 bases at J, leaving 8 bases unmatched. The CDR3 has 15 residues. Germline V gene sequence: CDR1 LGHDT, CDR2 YNNKEL (reference sequence). This chain's CDR3 is CASRPRGQGNTEAFF. CDR3 bases: TGTGCCAGCAGACCTCGCGGACAGGGTAACACTGAAGCTTTCTTT.

The V call is TRBV19, the J call TRBJ2-1, with D maybe TRBD1 (6 bases). Germline lookup yields CDR1 LNHDA and CDR2 SQIVND (reference sequence). Trimming shortened V by 4 bases and J by 9 bases, and 13 bases separated the two germline ends. This CDR3 is 13 amino acids long. In DNA, the CDR3 is TGTGCCAGTAGTACCGACAGGTGGGGTGAGCAGTTCTTC. Its protein product is CASSTDRWGEQFF.

V and J are TRBV18 and TRBJ1-1, with D perhaps TRBD1 (5 bases). CDR1 is KGHSH, CDR2 LQKENI, per germline. Trimming left V 5 bases short and J 1 base short, with 8 bases between. The CDR3 runs to 13 residues. The CDR3 sequence: CASSGDRNTEAFF. The CDR3 coding sequence is TGTGCCAGCTCAGGAGACAGGAACACTGAAGCTTTCTTT.

J is TRBJ1-5 and V is TRBV9, with 9 bases identical to TRBD1. The length of the CDR3 is 14 residues. Germline CDR1 and CDR2: SGDLS and YYNGEE. V was pared by 3 bases and J by 9 bases, with 7 bases of the junction left unmatched. The CDR3 region has the DNA TGTGCCAGCAGCGCCGCCGGGACAGGGAGGCCCCAGCATTTT. As protein: CASSAAGTGRPQHF.